This record looks at one T cell receptor beta chain sequence and its context. Its antigen is not known. Each sample gave at least 6.5 million isolated PBMCs. The sample originates from a study of blood T cells in healthy people across ages. Study-level findings and limits: One million T cells yielded diversity estimates that were considered underestimates. Significant beta diversity loss was already apparent by age approximately 42, declining roughly linearly. Relative to aged donors, long-lived donors carried more naive CD4+ cells and displayed higher diversity.

The second PCR ran roughly 7 to 12 cycles with a sample-barcoded 5' primer and J-beta primers. TCRdb independently ran MiXCR on the 5' RACE reads; one entry per CDR3 protein. The table records approximately 2,000,000 distinct CDR3 sequences, roughly two fifths of them present only once. The receptor was isolated from a human donor in good health. Sequenced input: blood.

CDR3 bases: TGTGCCAGCAGTACCGGGACAGGATACAATGAGCAGTTCTTC. Encoded protein: CASSTGTGYNEQFF. The chain has TRBV2 and TRBJ2-1; TRBD1 matches 8 bases. Germline-derived CDR1 and CDR2 are SNHLY and FYNNEI. The CDR3 loop spans 14 amino acids. J gave up 4 bases and V 5 bases, and 4 bases lay outside the gene matches.